This T cell receptor beta chain was retrieved from a study of response to subunit inactivated influenza vaccine (dated by TCRdb to the late 2010s). For the study in its entirety: Deep quantitative profiling of the T cell receptor repertoire was used in the study to follow responses to a trivalent subunit inactivated influenza vaccine. Study-wide conclusions, independent of this receptor: It was suggested by the authors that each seasonal influenza vaccination may recruit only a limited number of new T cells.

Preparation of the library involved RT-PCR. Sequencing was carried out with an Illumina HiSeq 2500. The public reads were quality trimmed at Q25 with fastp and then assembled into clones with MiXCR by TCRdb, keeping productive beta chains. Entries are consolidated by CDR3 protein sequence, retaining the most common genes and DNA. In this sample the table shows about 160,000 distinct CDR3 sequences, around 10% of which occur a single time. The ten largest clonotypes hold under 40% of the sample. CDR1 and CDR2, per the germline V gene (reference sequence), are GTSNPN and SVGIG. V is cut by 3 bases and J by 3 bases, and the space between the germline ends is 12 bases. CDR3 length: 13 amino acids, cysteine to phenylalanine. Of all the DNA, just the CDR3 is kept, 39 bases in frame from base 1. To note about this clonotype: Its antigen remains undetermined. No base qualities exist here, and no much larger clone lies one base off it.

Here the chain combines TRBV30 and TRBJ2-7; the D gene is unclear. The source is a man between 50 and 75 years old who received an inactivated influenza vaccine. Donor details come from another sample of the same person, matched by shared clones. Specimen: CD8+ T cells sorted from PBMCs, collected roughly 24 months after vaccination. In nucleotides, the sequence is TGTGCCTGGAGCAGCGTCCTCAACTACGAGCAGTACTTC. This gives the protein CAWSSVLNYEQYF.